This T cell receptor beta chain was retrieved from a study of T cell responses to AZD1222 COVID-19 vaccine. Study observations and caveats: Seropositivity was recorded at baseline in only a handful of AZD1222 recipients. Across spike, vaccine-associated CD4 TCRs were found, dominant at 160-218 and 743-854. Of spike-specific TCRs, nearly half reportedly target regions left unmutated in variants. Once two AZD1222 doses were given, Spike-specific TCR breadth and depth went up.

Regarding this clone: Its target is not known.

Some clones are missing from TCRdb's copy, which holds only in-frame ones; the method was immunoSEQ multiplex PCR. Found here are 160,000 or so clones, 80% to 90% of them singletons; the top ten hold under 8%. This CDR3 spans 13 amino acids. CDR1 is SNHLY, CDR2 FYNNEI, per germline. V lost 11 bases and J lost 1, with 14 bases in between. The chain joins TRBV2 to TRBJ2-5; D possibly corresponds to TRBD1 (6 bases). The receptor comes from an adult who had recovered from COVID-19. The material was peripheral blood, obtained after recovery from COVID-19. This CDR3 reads CAGQGRTQETQYF. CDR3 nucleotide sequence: TGTGCCGGGCAGGGGCGGACCCAAGAGACCCAGTACTTC.